A single sample is the source of the 20 T cell receptor beta chains below, sequenced in a study of blood T cell repertoires in COVID-19. This table comes from immunoSEQ multiplex PCR, and its TCRdb copy is limited to in-frame clones, with some not included. This table has about 170,000 clones, about 86% appearing once. Sequences were obtained from peripheral blood. The source is a man over 45 with active or convalescent COVID-19.

This chain connects TRBV2 to TRBJ1-6, with 7 bases identical to TRBD1. The CDR3 contains 13 residues. Germline loops: CDR1 SNHLY, CDR2 FYNNEI. The V and J ends lost 4 bases and 10 bases, in that order; junction bases with no gene match: 4. CDR3 DNA: TGTGCCAGCAGTGGACAGGGCGGGTCACCCCTCCACTTT. Amino acids: CASSGQGGSPLHF.

Only one count was recorded for this clone. The rearrangement links TRBV19 to TRBJ2-5; D is possibly TRBD1 (5 bases). The CDR3 consists of 16 residues. Trimming removed 4 bases at V and 3 bases at J, with 18 bases between. Germline-derived CDR1 and CDR2 are LNHDA and SQIVND (reference sequence). The DNA for the CDR3 is TGTGCCAGTAGTACGGACACGACCATCCGTAAAGAGACCCAGTACTTC. Translating it yields CASSTDTTIRKETQYF.

V and J are TRBV29-1 and TRBJ1-1, with 7 positions matching TRBD1. The V segment lost 5 bases and the J segment 0 bases; nucleotides outside the gene matches: 3. The germline CDR1 and CDR2 sequences are SQVTM and ANQGSEA. The CDR3 contains 13 residues. DNA for the CDR3: TGCAGCGTTTTGGGACAGCTGAACACTGAAGCTTTCTTT. Encoded protein: CSVLGQLNTEAFF.

This chain connects TRBV2 to TRBJ2-7, with 10 bases lining up with TRBD2. Germline assignment: CDR1 SNHLY and CDR2 FYNNEI. V was pared by 6 bases and J by 0 bases, with 5 bases of the junction left unmatched. The CDR3 extends over 15 amino acids. The chain's CDR3 is CASRVSGGTSYEQYF. The CDR3 coding sequence is TGTGCCAGCAGAGTTAGCGGGGGGACCTCCTACGAGCAGTACTTC. Variable domain in full (rest from reference TRBV2 and TRBJ2-7): EPEVTQTPSHQVTQMGQEVILRCVPISNHLYFYWYRQILGQKVEFLVSFYNNEISEKSEIFDDQFSVERPDGSNFTLKIRSTKLEDSAMYFCASRVSGGTSYEQYFGPGTRLTVT.

This clone showed up just a few times. The V gene is TRBV7-9, the J gene TRBJ1-5; 8 bases line up with TRBD1. The germline V gene encodes CDR1 SEHNR and CDR2 FQNEAQ (reference sequence). V trimming: 5 bases; J trimming: 6 bases; junction bases outside the gene matches: 9. CDR3 length: 15 amino acids. CDR3 loop: CASSLDRVSGQPQHF. DNA for the CDR3: TGTGCCAGCAGCCTGGACAGGGTCTCGGGTCAGCCCCAGCATTTT.

The chain employs TRBV5-1 and TRBJ2-7; TRBD2 aligns across 15 bases. After removal of 0 bases from V and 4 bases from J, the junction contained 2 bases not matched to a gene. Germline CDR1 is SGHRS and CDR2 is YFSETQ. The CDR3 length is 16 residues. As DNA, the CDR3 is TGCGCCAGCAGCTTGGAGGGACTAGCGGGGGGATACGAGCAGTACTTC. It specifies CASSLEGLAGGYEQYF.

The chain links TRBV7-3 to TRBJ1-3, with 8 bases fitting TRBD1. Germline values: CDR1 SGHTA, CDR2 FQGTGA. The CDR3 length is 17 residues. V was pared by 1 base and J by 2 bases, with 7 bases of the junction left unmatched. As DNA, the CDR3 is TGTGCCAGCAGCTTAAGCCGACAGGGGTGGACTGGAAACACCATATATTTT. Translation: CASSLSRQGWTGNTIYF.

The chain uses TRBV7-6 and TRBJ2-1; TRBD2 is a possible D gene (5 bases). In germline, CDR1 is SGHVS, CDR2 FNYEAQ. The ends were cut back, 6 bases at V and 9 bases at J, with 9 bases in the middle. The CDR3 extends over 11 amino acids. The CDR3 region is CASRGSSEQFF. CDR3 sequence (DNA): TGTGCCAGCAGGGGGAGTAGTGAGCAGTTCTTC. The entire variable domain, with the rest obtained from reference TRBV7-6 and TRBJ2-1, is as follows: GAGVSQSPRYKVTKRGQDVALRCDPISGHVSLYWYRQALGQGPEFLTYFNYEAQQDKSGLPNDRFSAERPEGSISTLTIQRTEQRDSAMYRCASRGSSEQFFGPGTRLTVL.

The chain links TRBV9 to TRBJ2-2, with 9 bases that match TRBD2. The CDR3 covers 16 residues. Trimming at V came to 4 bases and at J to 1 base, leaving 5 bases not matched to a gene. Germline CDR1 reads SGDLS; CDR2 reads YYNGEE. This CDR3 reads CASSRSGGKNTGELFF. In nucleotides, the CDR3 is TGTGCCAGCAGCCGTAGCGGGGGTAAGAACACCGGGGAGCTGTTTTTT. Based on the CDR3 plus reference TRBV9 and TRBJ2-2, the full variable domain is DSGVTQTPKHLITATGQRVTLRCSPRSGDLSVYWYQQSLDQGLQFLIQYYNGEERAKGNILERFSAQQFPDLHSELNLSSLELGDSALYFCASSRSGGKNTGELFFGEGSRLTVL.

The gene calls are TRBV24-1 and TRBJ2-5, with TRBD2 identical over 11 bases. With 3 bases clipped from V and 4 bases from J, the junction kept 9 bases outside the gene matches. The CDR3 consists of 17 residues. The V gene's germline CDR1 is KGHDR and CDR2 SFDVKD. CDR3 protein: CATSDGGASGRLETQYF. The CDR3 DNA reads as TGTGCCACCAGTGATGGCGGGGCTAGCGGGAGGTTAGAGACCCAGTACTTC.

The CDR3 nucleotides are TGTGCCAGCAGCCTGGGACTAGCATCCGGGGAGCTGTTTTTT. Translating gives CASSLGLASGELFF. V is TRBV7-8 and J is TRBJ2-2, with TRBD2 identical over 9 bases. Germline CDR1 and CDR2: SGHVS and FQNEAQ. This CDR3 has 14 amino acids. V was pared by 5 bases and J by 6 bases, with 4 bases of the junction left unmatched. The whole variable domain, filled in from reference TRBV7-8 and TRBJ2-2, reads GAGVSQSPRYKVAKRGQDVALRCDPISGHVSLFWYQQALGQGPEFLTYFQNEAQLDKSGLPSDRFFAERPEGSVSTLKIQRTQQEDSAVYLCASSLGLASGELFFGEGSRLTVL.

The J gene is TRBJ2-7, the V gene TRBV15, with 9 bases aligning to TRBD1. Germline trimming cut 4 bases from V and 0 bases from J; bases unmatched to any gene: 1. This CDR3 has 14 residues. Looked up from germline, CDR1 is LNHNV and CDR2 is YYDKDF (reference sequence). The CDR3 loop is CATSKTGGSYEQYF. The CDR3 nucleotides are TGTGCCACCAGCAAGACAGGGGGCTCCTACGAGCAGTACTTC.

The genes are TRBV7-9 and TRBJ1-2, with D perhaps matching TRBD1 (6 bases). This CDR3 has 13 residues. Trimming shortened V by 3 bases and J by 5 bases, and 10 bases separated the two germline ends. Looked up from germline, CDR1 is SEHNR and CDR2 is FQNEAQ (reference sequence). The CDR3 reads CASSFRGGYGYTF. The CDR3 coding sequence is TGTGCCAGCAGCTTCAGGGGAGGGTATGGCTACACCTTC.

The V call is TRBV12-5, the J call TRBJ2-5; TRBD2 agrees at 12 bases. The V and J ends lost 7 bases and 5 bases, in that order; junction bases with no gene match: 8. Per germline, CDR1 LGHNT and CDR2 FRNRAP. This CDR3 spans 15 amino acids. The DNA of the CDR3 is TGTGCTAGTGCCGCGCCTCTAGCGGGAGGGGAGACCCAGTACTTC. It is translated as CASAAPLAGGETQYF.

The V and J genes are TRBV9 and TRBJ2-1; 9 positions agree with TRBD2. This CDR3 comprises 15 residues. Germline CDR1 and CDR2: SGDLS and YYNGEE. V gave up 4 bases and J gave up 4 bases; unmatched junction bases: 6. The CDR3 sequence: CASSPDSGGYNEQFF. CDR3 DNA: TGTGCCAGCAGCCCCGATAGCGGGGGATACAATGAGCAGTTCTTC.

The chain links TRBV7-2 to TRBJ2-3; D may be TRBD2 (5 bases). CDR3 size: 16 residues. V lost 1 base and J 3 bases, leaving 14 bases between the germline ends. From germline, CDR1 is SGHTA and CDR2 FQGNSA. CDR3: CASSLGPRVGTDTQYF. Written as DNA, the CDR3 is TGTGCCAGCAGCTTAGGGCCGCGGGTTGGTACAGATACGCAGTATTTT.

This sequence joins TRBV5-1 and TRBJ2-1, with unresolved D. This CDR3 contains 15 residues. The germline gives CDR1 SGHRS, CDR2 YFSETQ. With 5 bases removed from V and 4 bases from J, the gap between germline ends came to 16 bases. For the CDR3, the DNA is TGCGCCAGCAGTTCCACCGCGGAAAAGTACAATGAGCAGTTCTTC. Translated: CASSSTAEKYNEQFF.

The chain recombines TRBV6-2 or TRBV6-3 with TRBJ1-1; a possible D gene is TRBD1 (6 bases). V lost 6 bases, J lost 1 base, and 9 bases lay in between. Per the germline V gene, CDR1 is MNHEY and CDR2 is SVGEGT. The CDR3 runs 13 residues. CDR3 nucleotide sequence: TGTGCCAGCAGCCTACAGGGGAACACTGAAGCTTTCTTT. Translating gives CASSLQGNTEAFF.

The V and J genes are TRBV9 and TRBJ2-1; maybe TRBD2 (5 bases). CDR1 is SGDLS and CDR2 is YYNGEE in the germline V gene. The CDR3 is 15 amino acids. Trimming pared 3 bases from V and 0 bases from J, leaving 10 bases between. CDR3 residues: CASSESGSSYNEQFF. The CDR3 region has the DNA TGTGCCAGCAGCGAGAGCGGAAGCTCCTACAATGAGCAGTTCTTC.

The rearrangement joins TRBV5-4 to TRBJ2-5; 7 positions match TRBD1. The germline gives CDR1 SGHNT, CDR2 YYREEE (reference sequence). CDR3 length: 14 amino acids. V dropped 4 bases and J dropped 2; count of bases not matched to a gene: 5. CDR3 region: CASSVKQGQETQYF. The CDR3 coding sequence is TGTGCCAGCAGCGTGAAACAGGGGCAAGAGACCCAGTACTTC.